This record looks at one TCR beta chain sequence and its context. Its antigen has not been determined. Base quality data are lacking; no much larger clone is found one base away. This sample was taken from a study of blood T cell repertoires in COVID-19 (dated by TCRdb to about 2020). Background for the entire study: Samples covering the acute and convalescent phases of COVID-19 were provided by collaborators in the United States, Italy and Spain. The material from the prospective study consisted of cDNA or gDNA derived from T cells, B-cell-depleted T cells, or PBMCs. Deeply sampled blood TCRbeta repertoires from subjects exposed to, actively infected with, or recovered from COVID-19 were included in the dataset. The repertoires were released in a freely available public database intended as a resource for research on the immune response to SARS-CoV-2. The samples were drawn from two sources: the first 160 participants of the ongoing ImmuneRACE study, and over 950 subjects contributed by 6 global collaborators. A de-identified subject ID, COVID-19 status, age in years and sex were almost always included in the sample metadata. Where available, HLA class I and class II types were obtained from metadata supplied by the sample provider rather than from assay-based typing. General conclusions and limits of the study: How much clinical and demographic metadata was included differed by source and by participant, and the metadata was provided uncurated.

Each collaborating institution followed its own protocols to collect whole blood in K2EDTA tubes. For TCRbeta analysis, collaborators shipped samples in one of three forms: frozen whole blood, isolated PBMCs, or DNA extracted from either of those sample types. From the cysteine up to the phenylalanine, the CDR3 has a length of 14 residues. The retained sequence is limited to the CDR3, 42 bases, with the frame set at the first base. Sequences SGHRS (CDR1) and YFSETQ (CDR2) are obtained from the germline V gene. At the junction V is shortened by 4 bases and J by 6 bases; bases outside the gene matches: 5. The immunoSEQ Assay, a bias-controlled multiplex PCR, was used to amplify TCRbeta CDR3 regions from genomic DNA. The authors' analysis ran thus. The number of nucleated cells in each sample was estimated by amplification of reference gene primers within the assay. To quantify the absolute abundance of each unique TCRbeta CDR3 rearrangement, sequence reads were collapsed and filtered. For each sample, productive Simpson clonality was calculated as the square root of Simpson's diversity index across productive rearrangements. Here the immuneACCESS table is served through TCRdb, limited to in-frame sequences with V and J called. Missing clones are a known gap in these copies; in checked studies unresolved V genes cover under half, and the rest lacks a known reason. V, J and clone size are those of that table, while D and trimming were read from the DNA. In all, the sample holds approximately 77,000 clones, and 65% to 85% of those were seen once. About a sixth of the sample goes to the ten largest clones.

Sequencing used peripheral blood. The sequence joins TRBV5-1 to TRBJ1-5; the junction holds 9 bases that match TRBD1. This clonotype was sampled from a woman aged 55-69 years with acute or convalescent COVID-19. The DNA sequence follows: TGCGCCAGCAGCATCGGACAGGGGAGTCAGCCCCAGCATTTT. This sequence encodes CASSIGQGSQPQHF. With the rest looked up from the reference TRBV5-1 and TRBJ1-5 genes rather than sequenced, the full variable domain is KAGVTQTPRYLIKTRGQQVTLSCSPISGHRSVSWYQQTPGQGLQFLFEYFSETQRNKGNFPGRFSGRQFSNSRSEMNVSTLELGDSALYLCASSIGQGSQPQHFGDGTRLSIL.